The rows below give T cell receptor beta chains drawn from one sample of a study of blood T cell repertoires in COVID-19. TCRdb's table, derived via immunoSEQ multiplex PCR, lists solely in-frame clones and lacks some. The sample contains around 200,000 clones, 80% of which appear only once. The specimen was peripheral blood. Source of these receptors: a human donor in a cohort sampled during active COVID-19. Each CDR3 is given with its conserved first and last residue. D genes are given only for firm matches. Size tells how often a clone was seen (once, few, many) or the class of an expanded clone, and some rows leave it out.

cdr3_nt cdr3_aa clone_size v_call d_call j_call
TGTGCCACCAGTGATTCGTCGGACAGGATGGATCAGCCCCAGCATTTT CATSDSSDRMDQPQHF once TRBV24-1 TRBD1 TRBJ1-5
TGTGCCAGCAGCTACAGCGGGTCCCCGGCCTACGAGCAGTACTTC CASSYSGSPAYEQYF . TRBV4-2 . TRBJ2-7
TGTGCCAGCAGTGAGCAGGGCCTCTATGGCTACACCTTC CASSEQGLYGYTF few TRBV6-1 . TRBJ1-2
TGTGCCAGCAGCTTATGGCTAGCGGGAGCGGTCGGGGAGCTGTTTTTT CASSLWLAGAVGELFF . TRBV13 TRBD2 TRBJ2-2
TGTGCCAGCAGGCGGGTCTACGAGCAGTACTTC CASRRVYEQYF . TRBV28 . TRBJ2-7
TGTGCCACGGGGACTAGCGGGAGGAATGAGCAGTTCTTC CATGTSGRNEQFF . TRBV10-3 TRBD2 TRBJ2-1
TGCAGCGTCCGACATCTGACGAACACTGAAGCTTTCTTT CSVRHLTNTEAFF . TRBV29-1 . TRBJ1-1
TGTGCCAGCAGCTTGACAGGAGTTAATGAAAAACTGTTTTTT CASSLTGVNEKLFF few TRBV9 . TRBJ1-4
TGCGCCAGCACCGCCCCCACTAGCGGGAGGACAGATACGCAGTATTTT CASTAPTSGRTDTQYF few TRBV5-1 TRBD2 TRBJ2-3
TGTGCCAGCAGCTATACAGAAGTGGCTCAGCCCCAGCATTTT CASSYTEVAQPQHF . TRBV6-6 . TRBJ1-5
TGCGCCAGCAGCTCCCGGCCACAGGGCGAGAGCTCCTATAATTCACCCCTCCACTTT CASSSRPQGESSYNSPLHF . TRBV5-1 . TRBJ1-6
TGTGCCAGCAGCCTCCGGACTAGCGGGCACTACAATGAGCAGTTCTTC CASSLRTSGHYNEQFF . TRBV11-2 TRBD2 TRBJ2-1
TGTGCCAGCAGCGTCGGACAGAACACTGAAGCTTTCTTT CASSVGQNTEAFF . TRBV7-9 . TRBJ1-1
TGTGCCAGCAGTCATCCCAGGGGCGCGAACACCGGGGAGCTGTTTTTT CASSHPRGANTGELFF . TRBV7-8 . TRBJ2-2
TGTGCCAGCAGAGGACAGGGCTTCTATGGCTACACCTTC CASRGQGFYGYTF . TRBV2 TRBD1 TRBJ1-2
TGTGCCAGCAGTCGGGGGACTTCCCTCTACAATGAGCAGTTCTTC CASSRGTSLYNEQFF . TRBV6-2/TRBV6-3 . TRBJ2-1
TGCGCCAGCAGCCCCCACAGGACAGATAGCACAGATACGCAGTATTTT CASSPHRTDSTDTQYF once TRBV5-1 . TRBJ2-3
TGTGCCAGCAGTCTAGCCAGGGGGCCGGGGCTGAGCTATGGCTACACCTTC CASSLARGPGLSYGYTF . TRBV28 TRBD1 TRBJ1-2
TGTGCCAGCAGCTTGGGTGGTAGCTGGTACGAGCAGTACTTC CASSLGGSWYEQYF . TRBV5-6 . TRBJ2-7
TGTGCCGGAACCGAGTCCCGGACAGGAAACACTGAAGCTTTCTTT CAGTESRTGNTEAFF . TRBV7-3 TRBD1 TRBJ1-1
TGTGCCAGCAGCTTAGCCGGACAGGCCCTCTACAATGAGCAGTTCTTC CASSLAGQALYNEQFF . TRBV7-2 TRBD1 TRBJ2-1
TGTGCCAGCAGCCTCGACAGGGCTTACGAGCAGTACTTC CASSLDRAYEQYF few TRBV7-9 TRBD1 TRBJ2-7
TGTGCCAGCAGTTTAGTAAATGAGCAGTTCTTC CASSLVNEQFF few TRBV6-2/TRBV6-3 . TRBJ2-1
TGTGCCAGCAGCTTAGGGACAGTTGGTGAAAAACTGTTTTTT CASSLGTVGEKLFF . TRBV7-9 . TRBJ1-4
TGCGCCAGCAGCTCCCGGGACAGGGGGCCTGGCTACACCTTC CASSSRDRGPGYTF . TRBV4-1 TRBD1 TRBJ1-2
TGTGCCAGTAGTAGGGCGGGAGGACTCTGGGAGCAGTACTTC CASSRAGGLWEQYF few TRBV19 TRBD2 TRBJ2-7
TGCGCCAGCAGCCCTTCGGACAGGGAAGAGACCCAGTACTTC CASSPSDREETQYF . TRBV4-3 TRBD1 TRBJ2-5
TGTGCCAGCAGTTACGTGACAGAGGTCCAGCCCCAGCATTTT CASSYVTEVQPQHF . TRBV6-2/TRBV6-3 . TRBJ1-5
TGTGCCAGCAGCCAAGTGGGAGGAAGCGGCTACACCTTC CASSQVGGSGYTF . TRBV3-1/TRBV3-2 . TRBJ1-2
TGTGCCAGTAGTCCGGGGAGGTGGCGGAACACCGGGGAGCTGTTTTTT CASSPGRWRNTGELFF few TRBV19 . TRBJ2-2
TGTGCCAGCAGCTCCTACAGGGGACCCAACTATGGCTACACCTTC CASSSYRGPNYGYTF . TRBV7-9 TRBD1 TRBJ1-2